The 4 T cell receptor beta chains presented below share a single source sample, sequenced in a study of radiation and T cells in renal cell carcinoma. Here immunoSEQ multiplex PCR was the method, and the copy in TCRdb shows in-frame clones only, minus some. Of some 150,000 clones in the sample, approximately 86% were seen once. Noted time point: blood 4 weeks post-SBRT, at nephrectomy. This sample's treatment: 15 Gy SBRT to primary tumor, nephrectomy 4 weeks later. Sequencing used blood, obtained from a patient whose treatment included radiotherapy and nephrectomy. These receptors were obtained from a woman aged 45-65 years with renal cell carcinoma.

The genes are TRBV6-6 and TRBJ1-5, with 7 bases lining up with TRBD1. This CDR3 is 14 amino acids long. J lost 6 bases, V lost 2 bases, and 4 bases had no gene match. Looked up from germline, CDR1 is MNHNY and CDR2 is SVGAGI (reference sequence). The CDR3 loop reads CASSYDRAPQPQHF. The CDR3 DNA follows: TGTGCCAGCAGTTACGACAGGGCCCCTCAGCCCCAGCATTTT.

J is TRBJ1-2 and V is TRBV5-1; D is undetermined. The CDR3 contains 18 residues. V dropped 4 bases and J dropped 0 bases, with 22 bases sitting between them. Per the germline V gene, CDR1 is SGHRS and CDR2 is YFSETQ. The DNA of the CDR3 is TGCGCCAGCAGCCCCTCGGGCGAGAGGCCGCTACCTAACTATGGCTACACCTTC. It yields the protein CASSPSGERPLPNYGYTF.

V is TRBV15 and J is TRBJ2-7; no clear D gene. The CDR3 sequence is 13 residues long. The V and J ends lost 0 bases and 10 bases respectively, with 13 bases between them. Germline CDR1 is LNHNV and CDR2 is YYDKDF (reference sequence). CDR3 DNA sequence: TGTGCCACCAGCAGAGATCTTATCCCCGCTCAGTACTTC. It specifies CATSRDLIPAQYF. The variable domain in full, with the rest retrieved from reference TRBV15 and TRBJ2-7, is DAMVIQNPRYQVTQFGKPVTLSCSQTLNHNVMYWYQQKSSQAPKLLFHYYDKDFNNEADTPDNFQSRRPNTSFCFLDIRSPGLGDTAMYLCATSRDLIPAQYFGPGTRLTVT.

The rearrangement joins TRBV27 to TRBJ2-7; 10 bases align to TRBD2. The CDR3 totals 15 residues. Germline V gene sequence: CDR1 MNHEY, CDR2 SMNVEV (reference sequence). With V trimmed by 5 bases and J by 4 bases, 8 bases remained unmatched. The CDR3 coding sequence is TGTGCCAGCAGTATAAACCCTAGCGGGAGTTACGAGCAGTACTTC. It translates to CASSINPSGSYEQYF.